The entry below gives a single T cell receptor beta chain sequence along with its context. This clonotype was counted between two and nine times. It has no known antigen specificity. Base qualities are not provided; no much larger clone lies one nucleotide away. This record comes from a study of CD8 T cells in ankylosing spondylitis (TCRdb year 2017). Study-level background: T cell receptor beta repertoires were profiled in healthy donors and ankylosing spondylitis patients so that disease-linked TCR variants could be found. In total, the full study cohort was made up of roughly 100 healthy donors and some 26 ankylosing spondylitis patients. Peripheral blood was sampled, and synovial fluid was also collected from ankylosing spondylitis patients. What the authors observed across the whole study: Some of the motif variants had been reported before in the synovial fluid and blood of reactive arthritis patients, a finding that suggests common disease-initiation mechanisms. The disease-linked clones were reported as significantly enriched in matched synovial fluid samples from ankylosing spondylitis patients. A TCR beta motif of fewer than 10 highly homologous amino acid variants appeared characteristic of blood from ankylosing spondylitis patients. The disease-linked clones had a CD8+ phenotype and were found at relatively low frequencies in peripheral blood.

Reads for this sample came from an Illumina HiSeq 2500. Quantitative 5'-RACE with molecular barcodes was used to prepare TCR beta libraries. For the original study's pipeline: A new computational method, built on a probabilistic model of VDJ rearrangement, was used to identify disease-linked TCR variants. The public reads were run again by TCRdb, first through fastp at Q25 and then through MiXCR, and only productive beta chains were kept. Each entry merges the rows of one CDR3 protein and shows their most common DNA and genes. The V and J calls come from TCRdb's annotation, not from the publication. In this sample the table shows 150,000 to 200,000 distinct CDR3 sequences, about 9.9% of which occur a single time. 25% to 30% of the sample lies in the top ten. From the cysteine through the phenylalanine, the CDR3 covers 13 amino acids. Only the CDR3 DNA stays, 39 bases, in frame from base 1. Deletion took 1 base off V and 7 bases off J, with a span of 8 bases between the germline ends. CDR1 and CDR2 (SGHTA, FQGNSA) derive from the germline V gene.

This receptor was taken from a male donor with ankylosing spondylitis or in good health (not recorded which). Recombination joined TRBV7-2 with TRBJ2-1, and perhaps TRBD1 as D gene, on 5 matching bases. The sample consisted of blood, either unsorted or a sorted T cell fraction (not recorded which). The DNA reads as follows: TGTGCCAGCAGCTTAGACAGGATAAATGAGCAGTTCTTC. Translation gives CASSLDRINEQFF.